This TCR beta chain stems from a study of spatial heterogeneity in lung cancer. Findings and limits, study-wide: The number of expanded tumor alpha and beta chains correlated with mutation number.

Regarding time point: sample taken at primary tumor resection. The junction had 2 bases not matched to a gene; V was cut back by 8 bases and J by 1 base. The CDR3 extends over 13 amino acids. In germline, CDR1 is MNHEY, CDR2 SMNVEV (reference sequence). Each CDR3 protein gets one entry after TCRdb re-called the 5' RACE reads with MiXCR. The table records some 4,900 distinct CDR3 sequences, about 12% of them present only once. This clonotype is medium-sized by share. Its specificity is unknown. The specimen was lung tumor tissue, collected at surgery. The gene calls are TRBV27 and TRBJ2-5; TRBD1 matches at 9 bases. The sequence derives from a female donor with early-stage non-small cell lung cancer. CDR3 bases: TGTGCCAGCGGGGGACAGGGCCAAGAGACCCAGTACTTC. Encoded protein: CASGGQGQETQYF.